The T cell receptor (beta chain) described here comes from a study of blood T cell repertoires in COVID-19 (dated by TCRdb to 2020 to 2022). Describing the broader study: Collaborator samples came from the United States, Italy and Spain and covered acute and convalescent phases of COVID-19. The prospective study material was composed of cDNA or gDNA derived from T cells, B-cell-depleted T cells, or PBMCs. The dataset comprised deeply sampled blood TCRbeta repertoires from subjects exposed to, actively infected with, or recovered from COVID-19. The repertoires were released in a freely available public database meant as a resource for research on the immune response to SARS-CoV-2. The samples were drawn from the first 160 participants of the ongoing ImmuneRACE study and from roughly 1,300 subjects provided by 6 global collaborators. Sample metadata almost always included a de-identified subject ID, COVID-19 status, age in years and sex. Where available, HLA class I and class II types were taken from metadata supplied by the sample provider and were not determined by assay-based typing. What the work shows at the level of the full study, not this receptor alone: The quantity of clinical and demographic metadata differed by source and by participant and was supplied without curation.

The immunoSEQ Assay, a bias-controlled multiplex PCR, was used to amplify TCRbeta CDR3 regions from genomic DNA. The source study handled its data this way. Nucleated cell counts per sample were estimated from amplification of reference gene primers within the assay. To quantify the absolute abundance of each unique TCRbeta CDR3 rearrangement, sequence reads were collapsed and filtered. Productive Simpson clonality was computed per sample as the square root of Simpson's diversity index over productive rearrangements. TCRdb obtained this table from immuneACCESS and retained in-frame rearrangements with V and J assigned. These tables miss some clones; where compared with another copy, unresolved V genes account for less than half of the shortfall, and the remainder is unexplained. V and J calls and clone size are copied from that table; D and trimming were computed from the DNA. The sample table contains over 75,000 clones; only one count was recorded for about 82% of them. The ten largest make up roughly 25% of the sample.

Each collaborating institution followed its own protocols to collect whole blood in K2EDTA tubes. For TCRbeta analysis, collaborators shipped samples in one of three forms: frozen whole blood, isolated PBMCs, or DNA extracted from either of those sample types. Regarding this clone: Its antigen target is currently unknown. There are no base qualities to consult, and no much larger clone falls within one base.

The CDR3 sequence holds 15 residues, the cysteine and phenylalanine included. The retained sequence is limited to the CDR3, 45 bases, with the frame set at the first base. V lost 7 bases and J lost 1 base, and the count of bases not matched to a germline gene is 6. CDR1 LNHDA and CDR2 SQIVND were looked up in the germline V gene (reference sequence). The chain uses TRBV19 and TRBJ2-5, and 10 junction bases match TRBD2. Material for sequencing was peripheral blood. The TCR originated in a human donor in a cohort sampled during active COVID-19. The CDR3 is CASTPTSGRQETQYF. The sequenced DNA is TGTGCCAGTACCCCGACTAGCGGGCGCCAAGAGACCCAGTACTTC.